The next 30 T cell receptor beta chains were all read from a single sample in a study of blood T cell repertoires in COVID-19. Some clones are missing from TCRdb's copy, which holds only in-frame ones; the method was immunoSEQ multiplex PCR. The top ten hold approximately 1.1% of the sample, which has over 150,000 clones, 88% seen once. Sequenced sample: peripheral blood. All receptors derive from a man younger than 45 with acute or convalescent COVID-19.

On this clone itself: The junction departs from the called germline gene at one end, perhaps through a read error. The rearrangement links TRBV12-5 to TRBJ2-7; no clear D gene. Germline-derived CDR1 and CDR2 are LGHNT and FRNRAP. The CDR3 spans 12 residues. The CDR3 reads CASGLGWAPVEF. For the CDR3, the DNA is TGTGCTAGTGGCCTCGGTTGGGCCCCAGTCGAGTTC.

V is TRBV6-5 and J is TRBJ1-6; TRBD1 matches 9 bases. The CDR3 consists of 15 residues. Germline loops: CDR1 MNHEY, CDR2 SVGAGI. The V gene end was trimmed by 0 bases and the J gene end by 7 bases; junction bases not matched to a gene: 1. CDR3: CASSYSGTGNSPLHF. As DNA, the CDR3 is TGTGCCAGCAGTTACTCCGGGACAGGGAATTCACCCCTCCACTTT.

The rearrangement uses TRBV5-4 and TRBJ1-1; the D is unclear. This CDR3 is 13 amino acids long. The germline V gene encodes CDR1 SGHNT and CDR2 YYREEE (reference sequence). V was cut by 0 bases and J by 0 bases, with 3 bases left in between. The CDR3 DNA is TGTGCCAGCAGCTTGGCCTTGAACACTGAAGCTTTCTTT. Translating gives CASSLALNTEAFF.

The chain recombines TRBV6-6 with TRBJ1-4; perhaps TRBD1 as D (6 bases). Trimming shortened V by 5 bases and J by 4 bases, and 17 bases separated the two germline ends. The germline gives CDR1 MNHNY, CDR2 SVGAGI (reference sequence). The CDR3 consists of 16 residues. The CDR3 loop reads CASSIIRTADNEKLFF. The DNA of the CDR3 is TGTGCCAGCAGTATCATCCGGACAGCAGATAATGAAAAACTGTTTTTT.

This clone was counted a single time. The chain recombines TRBV5-1 with TRBJ1-6; no firm D call. In germline, CDR1 is SGHRS, CDR2 YFSETQ. The CDR3 covers 17 residues. Trimming stripped 4 bases from V and 3 bases from J, with 17 bases between. The CDR3 DNA reads TGCGCCAGCAGCGCCACCTGGTCCGGGATCTATAATTCACCCCTCCACTTT. Residues: CASSATWSGIYNSPLHF.

The chain carries TRBV28 and TRBJ1-1; possible D gene TRBD1, 6 bases. The CDR3 length is 16 residues. Deletions cut 10 bases from V and 0 bases from J, with 21 bases between. Germline CDR1 is MDHEN and CDR2 is SYDVKM. CDR3 coding DNA: TGTGCCACCGACAGCCTCGGACAGACCATGAACACTGAAGCTTTCTTT. It codes for CATDSLGQTMNTEAFF.

The rearrangement uses TRBV6-6 and TRBJ2-1; D possibly corresponds to TRBD1 (6 bases). Trimming cost V 5 bases and J 9 bases, with 11 bases left between them. Germline CDR1 is MNHNY and CDR2 is SVGAGI (reference sequence). This CDR3 region has 12 residues. For the CDR3, the DNA is TGTGCCAGCAGTACCCGGACAGTTGAGCAGTTCTTC. Its protein is CASSTRTVEQFF.

This clone was observed once. The J gene is TRBJ2-7, the V gene TRBV29-1; D not resolved. Trimming stripped 4 bases from V and 3 bases from J, with 7 bases between. This CDR3 has 11 residues. Germline-derived CDR1 and CDR2 are SQVTM and ANQGSEA. This CDR3 reads CSVVTNYEQYF. The CDR3, as DNA: TGCAGCGTTGTAACAAACTACGAGCAGTACTTC.

This sequence joins TRBV6-5 and TRBJ2-7, with TRBD1 identical over 9 bases. The CDR3 runs 15 residues. In germline, CDR1 is MNHEY, CDR2 SVGAGI. Trimming took 6 bases from V and 2 from J; bases not matched to a gene: 8. The CDR3 coding sequence is TGTGCCAGCAGCTTTCCGGGACAGGGTACCTACGAGCAGTACTTC. Translated, it gives CASSFPGQGTYEQYF.

This clone was counted ten times or more. The same CDR3 also results from other DNA sequences found in this sample. This chain connects TRBV18 to TRBJ1-1, with D uncertain. Germline V gene sequence: CDR1 KGHSH, CDR2 LQKENI. Trimming removed 2 bases at V and 3 bases at J, with 10 bases between. The CDR3 consists of 14 residues. The CDR3 is CASSPFGEDTEAFF. The CDR3 DNA follows: TGTGCCAGCTCACCATTTGGGGAGGACACTGAAGCTTTCTTT.

This clone was counted only a few times. The J gene is TRBJ1-6, the V gene TRBV15; the D is unclear. V lost 8 bases to trimming and J lost 0 bases, with 11 bases between them. The CDR3 length is 15 residues. CDR1 is LNHNV, CDR2 YYDKDF, per germline (reference sequence). CDR3 sequence reads: CATHSANSYNSPLHF. CDR3 DNA: TGTGCCACCCATTCAGCGAACTCCTATAATTCACCCCTCCACTTT.

The gene calls are TRBV11-3 and TRBJ1-1; perhaps TRBD1 as D (6 bases). Germline V gene lookup returns CDR1 SGHNT and CDR2 YENEEA. Between the trimmed V and J ends, which lost 5 bases and 1 base, there was a span of 8 bases. The CDR3 is 13 residues long. CDR3 bases: TGTGCCAGCAGCATACAGGGGAACACTGAAGCTTTCTTT. Translation gives CASSIQGNTEAFF.

This chain connects TRBV27 to TRBJ1-6; no firm D call. CDR3 length: 18 residues. Germline V gene sequence: CDR1 MNHEY, CDR2 SMNVEV (reference sequence). V was pared by 0 bases and J by 0 bases, with 12 bases between. DNA of the CDR3: TGTGCCAGCAGTTTATCGTGGGCAGGCCTCTCCTATAATTCACCCCTCCACTTT. As protein: CASSLSWAGLSYNSPLHF.

The chain links TRBV6-5 to TRBJ2-2; possibly TRBD1 for D (5 bases). The germline V gene has CDR1 MNHEY and CDR2 SVGAGI. CDR3 size: 16 residues. V was shortened by 0 bases and J by 5 bases, with 13 bases between the two germline ends. The CDR3 region is CASSYSGPRYTGELFF. CDR3 sequence (DNA): TGTGCCAGCAGTTACTCGGGGCCTCGATATACCGGGGAGCTGTTTTTT.

The chain combines TRBV6-1 with TRBJ1-2; D call uncertain. This CDR3 spans 11 amino acids. The germline CDR1 and CDR2 sequences are MNHNS and SASEGT. The V end lost 3 bases, the J end lost 6 bases, and 5 bases lay between the germline ends. The CDR3 loop is CASSEPDGYTF. CDR3 bases: TGTGCCAGCAGTGAGCCGGATGGCTACACCTTC.

The J gene is TRBJ2-3, the V gene TRBV25-1, with 12 bases fitting TRBD2. The CDR3 consists of 14 residues. Germline loops: CDR1 MGHDK, CDR2 SYGVNS. V lost 5 bases and J lost 6; bases outside the gene matches: 3. CDR3 sequence: CASSLAGGRDTQYF. The CDR3, as DNA: TGTGCCAGCAGTCTAGCGGGAGGGAGGGATACGCAGTATTTT.

The chain recombines TRBV6-5 with TRBJ1-2; D is undetermined. Germline assignment: CDR1 MNHEY and CDR2 SVGAGI. The V and J ends lost 0 bases and 5 bases respectively, with 10 bases between them. CDR3 length: 14 amino acids. The CDR3, as DNA: TGTGCCAGCAGTTACTCCCCCCGCGGGTATGGCTACACCTTC. The encoded protein is CASSYSPRGYGYTF.

The gene calls are TRBV5-1 and TRBJ2-1, with TRBD1 matching 8 bases. CDR3 size: 14 residues. V was clipped by 4 bases and J by 7 bases; unmatched bases: 7. Germline values: CDR1 SGHRS, CDR2 YFSETQ. This CDR3 is CASSADRVGNEQFF. The CDR3 region has the DNA TGCGCCAGCAGCGCGGACAGGGTAGGTAATGAGCAGTTCTTC.

V is TRBV10-2 and J is TRBJ2-3; D is ambiguous. The CDR3 loop spans 16 amino acids. Germline CDR1 and CDR2: WSHSY and SAAADI. V lost 0 bases to trimming and J lost 3 bases, with 13 bases between them. The chain's CDR3 is CASSESKSPGTDTQYF. DNA for the CDR3: TGCGCCAGCAGTGAGTCGAAATCGCCAGGAACAGATACGCAGTATTTT.

The chain is built from TRBV6-5 and TRBJ1-3, with D hard to call. The CDR3 runs to 13 residues. V was cut by 8 bases and J by 1 base, with 9 bases left in between. Germline CDR1 and CDR2: MNHEY and SVGAGI. The chain's CDR3 is CASAGVSGNTIYF. The CDR3 region has the DNA TGTGCCAGCGCGGGAGTTTCTGGAAACACCATATATTTT.

The chain combines TRBV6-5 with TRBJ2-7; 12 bases match TRBD1. Germline-derived CDR1 and CDR2 are MNHEY and SVGAGI. V shed 3 bases and J 4 bases; nucleotides not matched to a gene: 7. CDR3 size: 16 residues. In DNA, the CDR3 is TGTGCCAGCAGTTATTTATCGGGACAGGGGGCTTACGAGCAGTACTTC. This codes for CASSYLSGQGAYEQYF.

This rearrangement joins TRBV2 to TRBJ1-5, with D hard to call. Germline loops: CDR1 SNHLY, CDR2 FYNNEI. The CDR3 has 14 residues. Between the trimmed V and J ends, which lost 8 bases and 4 bases, there was a span of 15 bases. The CDR3 bases are TGTGCCAGCCGTCCCGGGAATGGTAATCAGCCCCAGCATTTT. It codes for CASRPGNGNQPQHF. The variable domain in full, with the rest retrieved from reference TRBV2 and TRBJ1-5, is EPEVTQTPSHQVTQMGQEVILRCVPISNHLYFYWYRQILGQKVEFLVSFYNNEISEKSEIFDDQFSVERPDGSNFTLKIRSTKLEDSAMYFCASRPGNGNQPQHFGDGTRLSIL.

About this clone itself: At the DNA level, this CDR3 is encoded by other sequences in the same sample as well. The chain is built from TRBV28 and TRBJ1-1; D is uncertain. CDR1 and CDR2 (germline): MDHEN, SYDVKM. V was shortened by 3 bases and J by 1 base, with 6 bases between the two germline ends. The CDR3 is made up of 13 amino acids. CDR3 DNA sequence: TGTGCCAGCAGTTTTAGAAGGAACACTGAAGCTTTCTTT. This translates into CASSFRRNTEAFF.

The gene calls are TRBV6-2 or TRBV6-3 and TRBJ1-5; TRBD1 aligns across 8 bases. Losses at the gene ends were 5 bases for V and 8 bases for J; bases not matched to a gene: 14. The CDR3 covers 16 residues. CDR1 and CDR2 (germline): MNHEY, SVGEGT. CDR3 protein: CASSRPGQALGEPQHF. In DNA, the CDR3 is TGTGCCAGCAGTAGACCGGGACAGGCCCTGGGGGAGCCCCAGCATTTT.

This chain uses TRBV18 with TRBJ1-2; TRBD1 agrees at 10 bases. This CDR3 has 14 residues. Trimming cost V 4 bases and J 6 bases; bases outside gene matches: 5. CDR1 KGHSH and CDR2 LQKENI come from the germline V gene. For the CDR3, the DNA is TGTGCCAGCTCACGGGACAGGGGAAGGGATGGCTACACCTTC. This sequence encodes CASSRDRGRDGYTF.

The gene calls are TRBV6-6 and TRBJ1-2; D possibly corresponds to TRBD1 (6 bases). CDR1 MNHNY and CDR2 SVGAGI come from the germline V gene (reference sequence). V dropped 0 bases and J dropped 1 base, with 6 bases sitting between them. The CDR3 spans 14 residues. In DNA form, the CDR3 reads TGTGCCAGCAGTTACTCGGACAGTAACTATGGCTACACCTTC. Its translation: CASSYSDSNYGYTF.

The CDR3 nucleotides are TGTGCCAGCAGCCTAAACAGGGGCTCTGGAAACACCATATATTTT. It specifies CASSLNRGSGNTIYF. The chain links TRBV11-2 to TRBJ1-3; 7 nucleotides agree with TRBD1. The CDR3 has 15 residues. J was trimmed by 0 bases and V by 5 bases; bases with no gene match: 4. Germline V lookup: CDR1 SGHAT, CDR2 FQNNGV.

This clone was seen just once. The genes are TRBV5-6 and TRBJ2-5, with D uncertain. Trimming removed 4 bases from V and 1 base from J, with 8 bases in between. The CDR3 spans 13 residues. The germline V gene encodes CDR1 SGHDT and CDR2 YYEEEE. This CDR3 reads CASSDQLQETQYF. In DNA form, the CDR3 reads TGTGCCAGCAGCGATCAACTCCAAGAGACCCAGTACTTC.

This chain connects TRBV27 to TRBJ1-2, with 10 nucleotides matching TRBD1. The germline V gene encodes CDR1 MNHEY and CDR2 SMNVEV (reference sequence). The J segment lost 2 bases and the V segment lost 5 bases, leaving 2 bases of the junction unmatched. The CDR3 length is 14 residues. The DNA of the CDR3 is TGTGCCAGCAGTAGACAGGGGGCAAACTATGGCTACACCTTC. As protein: CASSRQGANYGYTF.

V and J are TRBV5-8 and TRBJ2-3; TRBD2 aligns across 8 bases. This CDR3 contains 15 residues. J gave up 15 bases and V 4 bases, and 19 bases lay outside the gene matches. The germline gives CDR1 SGHTS, CDR2 YDEGEE. The CDR3 region has the DNA TGTGCCAGCAGCCCCGGGACTAGAACAAAGGGGAGGGAATATTTT. Residues: CASSPGTRTKGREYF.